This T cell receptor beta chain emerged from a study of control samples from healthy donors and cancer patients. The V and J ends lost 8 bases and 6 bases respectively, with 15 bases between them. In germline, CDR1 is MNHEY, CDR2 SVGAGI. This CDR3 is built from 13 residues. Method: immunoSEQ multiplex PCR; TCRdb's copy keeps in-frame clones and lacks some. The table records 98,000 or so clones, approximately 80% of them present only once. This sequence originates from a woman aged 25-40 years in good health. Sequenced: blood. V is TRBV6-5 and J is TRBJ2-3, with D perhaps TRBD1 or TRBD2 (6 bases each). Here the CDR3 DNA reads TGTGCCAGCGGTAGGGGGGCAGGGGATACGCAGTATTTT. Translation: CASGRGAGDTQYF.